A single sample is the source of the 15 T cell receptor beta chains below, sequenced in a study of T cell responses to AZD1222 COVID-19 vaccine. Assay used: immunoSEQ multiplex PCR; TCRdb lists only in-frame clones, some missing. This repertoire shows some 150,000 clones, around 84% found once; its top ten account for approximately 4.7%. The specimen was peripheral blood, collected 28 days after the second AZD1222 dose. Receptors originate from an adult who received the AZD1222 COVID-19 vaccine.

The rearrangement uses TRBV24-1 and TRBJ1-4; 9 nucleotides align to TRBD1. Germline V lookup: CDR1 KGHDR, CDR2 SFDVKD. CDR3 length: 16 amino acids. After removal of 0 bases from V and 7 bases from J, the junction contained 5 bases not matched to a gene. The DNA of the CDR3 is TGTGCCACCAGTGATTTGGACGGGACAGGGACTGAAAAACTGTTTTTT. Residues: CATSDLDGTGTEKLFF.

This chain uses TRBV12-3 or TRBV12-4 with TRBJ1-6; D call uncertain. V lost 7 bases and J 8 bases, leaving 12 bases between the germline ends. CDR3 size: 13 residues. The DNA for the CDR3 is TGTGCCAGCACCTTGATCGGGGATTCACCCCTCCACTTT. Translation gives CASTLIGDSPLHF.

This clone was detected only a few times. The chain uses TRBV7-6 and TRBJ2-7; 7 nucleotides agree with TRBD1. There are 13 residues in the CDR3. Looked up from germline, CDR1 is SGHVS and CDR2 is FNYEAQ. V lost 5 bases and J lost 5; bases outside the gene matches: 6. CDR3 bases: TGTGCCAGCAGCAGGGGACAGCCCCACGAGCAGTACTTC. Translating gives CASSRGQPHEQYF.

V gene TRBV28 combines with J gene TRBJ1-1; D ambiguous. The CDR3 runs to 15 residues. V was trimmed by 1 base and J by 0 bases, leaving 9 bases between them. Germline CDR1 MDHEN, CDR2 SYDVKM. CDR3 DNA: TGTGCCAGCAGTTTATTAAGAGGTATGAACACTGAAGCTTTCTTT. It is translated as CASSLLRGMNTEAFF.

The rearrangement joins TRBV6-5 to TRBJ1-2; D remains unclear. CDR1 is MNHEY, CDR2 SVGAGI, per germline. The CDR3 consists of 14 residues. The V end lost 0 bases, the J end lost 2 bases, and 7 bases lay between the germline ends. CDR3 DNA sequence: TGTGCCAGCAGTTACTCAAACGTGAACTATGGCTACACCTTC. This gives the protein CASSYSNVNYGYTF.

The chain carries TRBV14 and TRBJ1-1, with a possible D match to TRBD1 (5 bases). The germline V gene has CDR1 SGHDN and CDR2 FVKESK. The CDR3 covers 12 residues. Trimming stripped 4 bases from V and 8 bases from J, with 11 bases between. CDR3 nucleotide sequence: TGTGCCAGCAGCCGACAATGGGGGGAAGCTTTCTTT. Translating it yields CASSRQWGEAFF. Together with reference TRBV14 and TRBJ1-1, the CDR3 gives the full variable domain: EAGVTQFPSHSVIEKGQTVTLRCDPISGHDNLYWYRRVMGKEIKFLLHFVKESKQDESGMPNNRFLAERTGGTYSTLKVQPAELEDSGVYFCASSRQWGEAFFGQGTRLTVV.

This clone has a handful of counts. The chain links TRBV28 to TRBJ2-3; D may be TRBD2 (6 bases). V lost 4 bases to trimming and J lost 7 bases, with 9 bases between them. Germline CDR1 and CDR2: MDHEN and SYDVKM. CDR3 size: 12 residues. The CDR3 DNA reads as TGTGCCAGCAGTTGGGGACTTTATACGCAGTATTTT. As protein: CASSWGLYTQYF.

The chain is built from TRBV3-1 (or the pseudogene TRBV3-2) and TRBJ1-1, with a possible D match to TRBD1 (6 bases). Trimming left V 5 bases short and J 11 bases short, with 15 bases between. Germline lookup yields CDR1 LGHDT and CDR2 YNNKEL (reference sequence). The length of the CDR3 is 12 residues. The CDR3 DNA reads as TGTGCCAGCAGCGGGAGTGACAGGAGGGCTTTCTTT. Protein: CASSGSDRRAFF.

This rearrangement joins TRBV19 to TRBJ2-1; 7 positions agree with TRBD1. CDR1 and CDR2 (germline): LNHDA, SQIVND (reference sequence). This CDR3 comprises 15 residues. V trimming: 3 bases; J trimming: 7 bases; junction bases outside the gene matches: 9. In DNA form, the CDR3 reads TGTGCCAGTAGTATGGCCGGGACAGTAAAAAATGAGCAGTTCTTC. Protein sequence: CASSMAGTVKNEQFF.

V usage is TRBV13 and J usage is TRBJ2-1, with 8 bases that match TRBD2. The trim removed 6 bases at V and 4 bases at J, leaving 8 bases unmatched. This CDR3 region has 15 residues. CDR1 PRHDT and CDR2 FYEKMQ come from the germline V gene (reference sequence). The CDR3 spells CASRYRGGLYNEQFF. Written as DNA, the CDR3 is TGTGCCAGCAGATATCGGGGGGGCTTGTACAATGAGCAGTTCTTC.

In DNA form, the CDR3 reads TGTGCCAGCAGCTCCCGGGGGACAGGGGGCCCTGGCAATCAGCCCCAGCATTTT. Translated: CASSSRGTGGPGNQPQHF. The V call is TRBV5-6, the J call TRBJ1-5; 12 bases agree with TRBD1. This CDR3 comprises 18 residues. The V gene end was trimmed by 3 bases and the J gene end by 2 bases; junction bases not matched to a gene: 9. Germline assignment: CDR1 SGHDT and CDR2 YYEEEE.

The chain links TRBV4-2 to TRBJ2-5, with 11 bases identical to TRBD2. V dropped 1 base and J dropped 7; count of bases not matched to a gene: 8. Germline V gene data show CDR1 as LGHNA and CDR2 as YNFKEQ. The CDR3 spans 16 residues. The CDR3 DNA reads TGTGCCAGCAGCCAAGCCTCTAGCGGGGGGTTGACGACCCAGTACTTC. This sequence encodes CASSQASSGGLTTQYF.

CDR3 region: CASSFLTRDQPQHF. CDR3 nucleotide sequence: TGTGCCAGCAGCTTTCTAACGAGGGACCAGCCCCAGCATTTT. This rearrangement joins TRBV12-1 to TRBJ1-5. TRBV12-1 is reported as a pseudogene. The CDR3 is 14 amino acids.

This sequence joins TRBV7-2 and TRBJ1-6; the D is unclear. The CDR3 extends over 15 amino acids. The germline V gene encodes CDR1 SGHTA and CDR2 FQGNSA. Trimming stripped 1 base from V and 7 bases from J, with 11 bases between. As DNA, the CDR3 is TGTGCCAGCAGCTTAGGAATGGCCAGCAATTCACCCCTCCACTTT. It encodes CASSLGMASNSPLHF.

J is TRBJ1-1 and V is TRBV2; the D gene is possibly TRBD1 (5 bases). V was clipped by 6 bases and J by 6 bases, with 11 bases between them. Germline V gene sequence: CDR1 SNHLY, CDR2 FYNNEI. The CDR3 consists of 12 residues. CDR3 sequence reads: CASSDRGPEAFF. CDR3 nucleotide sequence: TGTGCCAGCAGCGACCGGGGACCTGAAGCTTTCTTT. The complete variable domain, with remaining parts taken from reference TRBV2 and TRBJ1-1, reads EPEVTQTPSHQVTQMGQEVILRCVPISNHLYFYWYRQILGQKVEFLVSFYNNEISEKSEIFDDQFSVERPDGSNFTLKIRSTKLEDSAMYFCASSDRGPEAFFGQGTRLTVV.